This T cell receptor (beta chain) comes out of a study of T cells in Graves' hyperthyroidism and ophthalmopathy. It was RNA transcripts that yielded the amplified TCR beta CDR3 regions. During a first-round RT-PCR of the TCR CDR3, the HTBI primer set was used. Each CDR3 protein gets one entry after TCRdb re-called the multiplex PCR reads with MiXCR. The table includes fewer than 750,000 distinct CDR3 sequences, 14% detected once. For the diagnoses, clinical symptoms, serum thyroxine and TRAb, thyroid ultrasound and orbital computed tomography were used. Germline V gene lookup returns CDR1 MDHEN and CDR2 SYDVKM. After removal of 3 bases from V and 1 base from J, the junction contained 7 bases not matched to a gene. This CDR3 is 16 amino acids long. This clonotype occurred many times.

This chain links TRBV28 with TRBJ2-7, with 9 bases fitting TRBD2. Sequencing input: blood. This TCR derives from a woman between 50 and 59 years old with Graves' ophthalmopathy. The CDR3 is CASSLIAGVGSYEQYF. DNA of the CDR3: TGTGCCAGCAGTTTGATAGCGGGAGTGGGGTCCTACGAGCAGTACTTC.